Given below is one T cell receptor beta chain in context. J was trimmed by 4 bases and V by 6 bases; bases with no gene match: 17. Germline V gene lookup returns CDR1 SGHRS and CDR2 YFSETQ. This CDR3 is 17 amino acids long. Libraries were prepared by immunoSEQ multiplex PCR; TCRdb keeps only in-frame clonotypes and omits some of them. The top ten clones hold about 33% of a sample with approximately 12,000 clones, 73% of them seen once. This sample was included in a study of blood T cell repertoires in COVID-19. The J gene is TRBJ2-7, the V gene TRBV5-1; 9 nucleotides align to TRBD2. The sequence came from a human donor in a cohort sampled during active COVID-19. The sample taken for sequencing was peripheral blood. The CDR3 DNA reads TGCGCCAGCAACTGTACAAGGGGCGCGGGAGGGGATTACGAGCAGTACTTC. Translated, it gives CASNCTRGAGGDYEQYF.